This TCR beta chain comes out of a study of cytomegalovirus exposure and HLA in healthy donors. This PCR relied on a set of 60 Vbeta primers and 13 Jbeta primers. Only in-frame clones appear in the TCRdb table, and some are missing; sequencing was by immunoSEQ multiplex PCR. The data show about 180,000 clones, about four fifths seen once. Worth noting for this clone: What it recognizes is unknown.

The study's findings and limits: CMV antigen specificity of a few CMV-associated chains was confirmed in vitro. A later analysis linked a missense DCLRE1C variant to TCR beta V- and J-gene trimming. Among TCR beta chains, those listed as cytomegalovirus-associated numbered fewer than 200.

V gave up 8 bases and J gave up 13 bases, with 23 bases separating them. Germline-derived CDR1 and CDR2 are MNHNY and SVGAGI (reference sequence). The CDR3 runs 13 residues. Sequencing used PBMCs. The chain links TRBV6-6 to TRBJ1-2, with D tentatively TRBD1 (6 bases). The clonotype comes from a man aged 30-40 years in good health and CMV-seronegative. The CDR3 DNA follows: TGTGCCAGCTCACAAACGGGACACAAGTCTTTCACCTTC. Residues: CASSQTGHKSFTF.